This T cell receptor beta chain is from a study of Ad26.COV2.S vaccination and SARS-CoV-2 variants. About the research overall: The vaccine Ad26.COV2.S was put into the muscle once, or twice with 56 days between.

V shed 1 base and J 0 bases; nucleotides not matched to a gene: 4. The CDR3 is 16 amino acids. Germline loops: CDR1 KGHSH, CDR2 LQKENI. Treatment given: approximately 18 received Ad26.COV2.S at low or high dose, single or two shots; 5 received placebo; per-sample allocation not given. The samples date from day 63 after the first vaccine or placebo injection. Here immunoSEQ multiplex PCR was the method, and the copy in TCRdb shows in-frame clones only, minus some. The table shows hundreds of thousands of clones, with more than 80% occurring only once. The rearrangement uses TRBV18 and TRBJ2-7; 9 bases match TRBD2. The source material was peripheral blood, sampled in a trial of Ad26.COV2.S vaccine versus placebo. The TCR sequence derives from a person between 18 and 60 years old who received the Ad26.COV2.S COVID-19 vaccine or a placebo. Written as DNA, the CDR3 is TGTGCCAGCTCACCACGGACTAGCGAGAGCTCCTACGAGCAGTACTTC. Its protein product is CASSPRTSESSYEQYF.